This T cell receptor (beta chain) was recorded in a study of blood T cell repertoires in COVID-19. Study details: From the United States, Italy and Spain came samples of acute and convalescent COVID-19. PBMCs, B-cell-depleted T cells, or T cells provided the cDNA or gDNA that made up the material.

Per the original data handling: Estimates of nucleated cell counts were drawn from the amplification of reference gene primers. The method was immunoSEQ multiplex PCR; TCRdb's version includes in-frame clones alone and lacks a portion of them. The DNA was the basis for D and trimming; V, J and clone size are from that table. The repertoire holds 300,000 to 400,000 clones, with 87% as singletons. Per germline, CDR1 KGHDR and CDR2 SFDVKD. The CDR3 loop spans 14 amino acids. V was clipped by 12 bases and J by 3 bases; unmatched bases: 9. What was sequenced was peripheral blood. This TCR derives from a man between 25 and 39 years old with COVID-19, enrolled during active disease. The chain combines TRBV24-1 with TRBJ2-4; 8 bases are a match to TRBD1. In nucleotides, the CDR3 is TGTGCCGCCTCGACAGGGGATGGCAAAAACATTCAGTACTTC. It yields the protein CAASTGDGKNIQYF.